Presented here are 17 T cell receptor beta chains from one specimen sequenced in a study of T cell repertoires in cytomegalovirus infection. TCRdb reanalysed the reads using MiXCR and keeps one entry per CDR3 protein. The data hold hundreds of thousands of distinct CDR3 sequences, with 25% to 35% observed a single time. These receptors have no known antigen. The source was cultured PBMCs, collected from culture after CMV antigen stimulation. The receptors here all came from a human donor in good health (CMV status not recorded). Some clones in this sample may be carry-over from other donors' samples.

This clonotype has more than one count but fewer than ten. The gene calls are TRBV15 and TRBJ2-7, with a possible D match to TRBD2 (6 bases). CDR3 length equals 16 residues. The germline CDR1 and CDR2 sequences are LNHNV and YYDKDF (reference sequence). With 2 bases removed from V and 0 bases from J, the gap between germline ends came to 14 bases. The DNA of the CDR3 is TGTGCCACCAGCAGAAGGGCCACAGCGGGCTCCTACGAGCAGTACTTC. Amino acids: CATSRRATAGSYEQYF.

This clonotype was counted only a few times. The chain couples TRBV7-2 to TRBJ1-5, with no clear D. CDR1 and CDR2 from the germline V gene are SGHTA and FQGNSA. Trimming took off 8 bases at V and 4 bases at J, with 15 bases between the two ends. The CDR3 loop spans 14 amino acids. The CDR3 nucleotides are TGTGCCAGCGGTTTTACTTTGGGGAATCAGCCCCAGCATTTT. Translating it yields CASGFTLGNQPQHF.

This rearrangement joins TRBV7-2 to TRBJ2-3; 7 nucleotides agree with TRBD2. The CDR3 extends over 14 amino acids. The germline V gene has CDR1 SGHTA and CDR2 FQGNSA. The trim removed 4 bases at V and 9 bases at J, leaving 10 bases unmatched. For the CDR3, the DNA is TGTGCCAGCAGCTCCATGGGAGGGGTTGAAACGCAGTATTTT. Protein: CASSSMGGVETQYF.

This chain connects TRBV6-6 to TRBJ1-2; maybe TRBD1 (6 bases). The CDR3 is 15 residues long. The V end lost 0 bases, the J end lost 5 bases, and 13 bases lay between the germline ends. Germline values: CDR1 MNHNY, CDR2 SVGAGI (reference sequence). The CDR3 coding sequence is TGTGCCAGCAGTTACTCGAAGGGGGGCGAGTATGGCTACACCTTC. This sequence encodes CASSYSKGGEYGYTF.

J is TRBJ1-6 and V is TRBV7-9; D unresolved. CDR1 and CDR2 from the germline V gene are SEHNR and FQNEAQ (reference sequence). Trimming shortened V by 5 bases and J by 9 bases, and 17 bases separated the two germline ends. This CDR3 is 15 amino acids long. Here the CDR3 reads CASSTRSGVFSPLHF. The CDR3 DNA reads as TGTGCCAGCAGCACCCGAAGCGGAGTATTTTCACCCCTCCACTTT.

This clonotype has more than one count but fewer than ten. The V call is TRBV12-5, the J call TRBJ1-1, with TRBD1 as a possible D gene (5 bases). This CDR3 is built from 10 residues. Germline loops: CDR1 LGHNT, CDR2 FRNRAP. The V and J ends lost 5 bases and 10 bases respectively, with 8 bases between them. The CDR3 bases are TGTGCTAGTGGTGGGGCGAGAGCTTTCTTT. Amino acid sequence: CASGGARAFF.

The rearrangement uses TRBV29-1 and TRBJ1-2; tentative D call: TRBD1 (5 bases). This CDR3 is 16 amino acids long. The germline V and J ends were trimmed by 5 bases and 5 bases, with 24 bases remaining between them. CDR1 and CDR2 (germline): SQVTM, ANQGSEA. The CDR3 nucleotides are TGCAGCGTTCAATCGCTTTTCCAGGACACAGTTTATGGCTACACCTTC. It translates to CSVQSLFQDTVYGYTF.

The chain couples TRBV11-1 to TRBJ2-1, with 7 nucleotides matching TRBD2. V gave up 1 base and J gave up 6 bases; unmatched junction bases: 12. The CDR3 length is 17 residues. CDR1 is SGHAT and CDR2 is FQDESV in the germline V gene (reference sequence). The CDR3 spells CASSLEVASGVANEQFF. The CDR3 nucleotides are TGTGCCAGCAGCTTAGAAGTGGCGAGCGGGGTCGCCAATGAGCAGTTCTTC.

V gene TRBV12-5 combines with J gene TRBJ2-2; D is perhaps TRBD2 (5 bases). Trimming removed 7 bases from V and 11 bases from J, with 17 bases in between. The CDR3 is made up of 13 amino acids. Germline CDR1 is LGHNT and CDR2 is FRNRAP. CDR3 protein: CASDPVNPGELFF. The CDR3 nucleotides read TGTGCTAGTGACCCGGTAAACCCGGGAGAGCTGTTTTTT.

CDR3 sequence (DNA): TGTGCCAGTAGTCCCACAGGGGTTGGAACCGGGGAGCTGTTTTTT. This encodes CASSPTGVGTGELFF. The rearrangement links TRBV19 to TRBJ2-2; 7 bases line up with TRBD1. Trimming at V came to 5 bases and at J to 5 bases, leaving 8 bases not matched to a gene. The CDR3 runs to 15 residues. Germline CDR1 and CDR2: LNHDA and SQIVND (reference sequence). The whole variable domain, remainder taken from reference TRBV19 and TRBJ2-2, is DGGITQSPKYLFRKEGQNVTLSCEQNLNHDAMYWYRQDPGQGLRLIYYSQIVNDFQKGDIAEGYSVSREKKESFPLTVTSAQKNPTAFYLCASSPTGVGTGELFFGEGSRLTVL.

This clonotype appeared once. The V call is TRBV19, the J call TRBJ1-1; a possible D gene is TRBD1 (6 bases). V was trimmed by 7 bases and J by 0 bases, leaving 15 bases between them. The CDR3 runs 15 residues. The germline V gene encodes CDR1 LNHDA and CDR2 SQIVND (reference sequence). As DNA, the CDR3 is TGTGCCAGTACTGAGACAGGCACAATGAACACTGAAGCTTTCTTT. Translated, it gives CASTETGTMNTEAFF.

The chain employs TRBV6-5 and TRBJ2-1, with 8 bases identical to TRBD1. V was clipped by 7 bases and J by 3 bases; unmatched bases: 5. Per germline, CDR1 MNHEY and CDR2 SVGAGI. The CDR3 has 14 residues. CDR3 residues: CASIRDRNYNEQFF. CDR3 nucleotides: TGTGCCAGCATCCGGGACAGGAACTACAATGAGCAGTTCTTC.

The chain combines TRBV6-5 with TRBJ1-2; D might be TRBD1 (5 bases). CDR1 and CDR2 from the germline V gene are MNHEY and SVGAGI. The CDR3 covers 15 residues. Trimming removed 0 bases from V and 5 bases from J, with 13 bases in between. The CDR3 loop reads CASSYSGISGYGYTF. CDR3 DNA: TGTGCCAGCAGTTACTCGGGCATTTCAGGGTATGGCTACACCTTC.

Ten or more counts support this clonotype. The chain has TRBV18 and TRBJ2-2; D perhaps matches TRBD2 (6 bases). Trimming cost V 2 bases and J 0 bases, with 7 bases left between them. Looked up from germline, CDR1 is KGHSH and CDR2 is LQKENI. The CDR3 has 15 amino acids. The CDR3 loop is CASSPRDSNTGELFF. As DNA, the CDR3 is TGTGCCAGCTCACCAAGGGACTCGAACACCGGGGAGCTGTTTTTT.

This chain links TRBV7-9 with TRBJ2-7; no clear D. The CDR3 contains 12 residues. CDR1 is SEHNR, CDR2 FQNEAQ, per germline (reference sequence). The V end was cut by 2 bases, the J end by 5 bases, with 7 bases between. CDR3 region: CASSLSADEQYF. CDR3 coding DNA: TGTGCCAGCAGCTTATCGGCAGACGAGCAGTACTTC. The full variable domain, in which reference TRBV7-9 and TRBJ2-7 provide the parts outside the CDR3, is DTGVSQNPRHKITKRGQNVTFRCDPISEHNRLYWYRQTLGQGPEFLTYFQNEAQLEKSRLLSDRFSAERPKGSFSTLEIQRTEQGDSAMYLCASSLSADEQYFGPGTRLTVT.

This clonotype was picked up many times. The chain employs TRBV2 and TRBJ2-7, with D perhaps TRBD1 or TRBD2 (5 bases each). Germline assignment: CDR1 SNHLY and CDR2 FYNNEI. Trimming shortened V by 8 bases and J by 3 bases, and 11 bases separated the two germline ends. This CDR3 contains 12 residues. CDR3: CASRDGIYEQYF. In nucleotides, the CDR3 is TGTGCCAGCCGGGACGGGATCTACGAGCAGTACTTC.

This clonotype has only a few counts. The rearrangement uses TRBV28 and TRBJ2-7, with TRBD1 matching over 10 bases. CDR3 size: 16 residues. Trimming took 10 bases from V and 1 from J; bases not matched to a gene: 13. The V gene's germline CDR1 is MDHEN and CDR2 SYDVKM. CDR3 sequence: CATATPGQGWSYEQYF. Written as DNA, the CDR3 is TGTGCCACCGCCACTCCGGGACAGGGGTGGTCCTACGAGCAGTACTTC.